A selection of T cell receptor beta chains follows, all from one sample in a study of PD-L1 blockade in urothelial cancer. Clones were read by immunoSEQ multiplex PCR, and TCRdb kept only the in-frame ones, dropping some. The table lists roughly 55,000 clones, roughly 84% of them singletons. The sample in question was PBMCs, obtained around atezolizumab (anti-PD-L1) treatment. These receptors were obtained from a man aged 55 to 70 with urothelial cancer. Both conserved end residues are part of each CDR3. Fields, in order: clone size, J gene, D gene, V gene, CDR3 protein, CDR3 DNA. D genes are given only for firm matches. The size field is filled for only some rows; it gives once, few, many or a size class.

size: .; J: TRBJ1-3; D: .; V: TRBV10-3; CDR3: CAIRPDSLGNTIYF; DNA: TGTGCCATCAGACCCGACAGCCTTGGAAACACCATATATTTT
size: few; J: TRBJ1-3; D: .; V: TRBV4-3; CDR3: CASSQDGGARGNTIYF; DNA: TGCGCCAGCAGCCAAGATGGAGGGGCGCGCGGAAACACCATATATTTT
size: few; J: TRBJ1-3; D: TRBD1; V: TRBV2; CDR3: CASSTKRTGGEKRVYF; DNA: TGTGCCAGCAGTACGAAAAGGACAGGGGGCGAAAAAAGGGTATATTTT
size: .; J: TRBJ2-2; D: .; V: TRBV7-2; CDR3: CASSSSGTIANTGELFF; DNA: TGTGCCAGCAGCTCATCCGGGACAATCGCGAACACCGGGGAGCTGTTTTTT
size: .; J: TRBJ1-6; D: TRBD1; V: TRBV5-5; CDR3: CASSWGQINNSPLHF; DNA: TGTGCCAGCAGCTGGGGACAGATTAATAATTCACCCCTCCACTTT
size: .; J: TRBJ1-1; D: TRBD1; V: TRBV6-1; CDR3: CASSEEDDRAEAFF; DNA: TGTGCCAGCAGCGAGGAGGATGACAGGGCTGAAGCTTTCTTT
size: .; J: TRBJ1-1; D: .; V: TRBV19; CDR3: CASITDSFEAFF; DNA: TGTGCCAGTATCACGGACAGTTTTGAAGCTTTCTTT
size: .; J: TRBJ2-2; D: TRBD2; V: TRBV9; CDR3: CASSVLGLAGEPTGELFF; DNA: TGTGCCAGCAGCGTATTGGGACTAGCGGGAGAGCCCACCGGGGAGCTGTTTTTT
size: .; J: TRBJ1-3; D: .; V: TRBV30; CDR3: CAWSVWSRGNTIYF; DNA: TGTGCCTGGAGTGTATGGAGCCGGGGAAACACCATATATTTT
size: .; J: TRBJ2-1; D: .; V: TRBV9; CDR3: CASSPSLVSSYNEQFF; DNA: TGTGCCAGCAGCCCGTCTTTGGTTAGCTCCTACAATGAGCAGTTCTTC
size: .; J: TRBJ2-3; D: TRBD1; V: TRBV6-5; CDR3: CASSLQGNTQYF; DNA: TGTGCCAGCAGTTTACAGGGGAATACGCAGTATTTT
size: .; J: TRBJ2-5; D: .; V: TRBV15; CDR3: CATSKRREYQETQYF; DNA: TGTGCCACCAGCAAGAGGAGGGAGTACCAAGAGACCCAGTACTTC
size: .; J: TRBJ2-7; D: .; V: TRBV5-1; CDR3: CASSPRLEAGEQYF; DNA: TGCGCCAGCAGCCCGCGACTAGAGGCGGGCGAGCAGTACTTC
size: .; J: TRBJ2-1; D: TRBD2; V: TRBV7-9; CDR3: CASDKPGLAVGEQFF; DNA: TGTGCCAGCGACAAACCGGGACTAGCTGTCGGTGAGCAGTTCTTC
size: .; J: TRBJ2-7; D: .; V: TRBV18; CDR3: CASSPLPVTALGYEQYF; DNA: TGTGCCAGCTCACCACTTCCCGTGACAGCTTTGGGCTACGAGCAGTACTTC
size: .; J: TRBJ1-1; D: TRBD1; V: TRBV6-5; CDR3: CASRRNTGAYEAFF; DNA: TGTGCCAGCAGGCGAAACACAGGGGCGTATGAAGCTTTCTTT
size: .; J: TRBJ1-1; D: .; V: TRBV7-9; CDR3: CASSLVGGLDTEAFF; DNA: TGTGCCAGCAGCTTAGTAGGGGGATTGGACACTGAAGCTTTCTTT
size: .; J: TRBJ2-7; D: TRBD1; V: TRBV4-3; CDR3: CASSRRAGTGNEQYF; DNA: TGCGCCAGCAGCCGAAGGGCCGGGACAGGGAACGAGCAGTACTTC
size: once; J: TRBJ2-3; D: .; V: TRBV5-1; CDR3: CASSQTGDTQYF; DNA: TGCGCCAGCAGCCAGACTGGAGATACGCAGTATTTT
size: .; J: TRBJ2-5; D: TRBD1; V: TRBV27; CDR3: CASSSRQGQETQYF; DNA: TGTGCCAGCAGTTCAAGACAGGGGCAAGAGACCCAGTACTTC
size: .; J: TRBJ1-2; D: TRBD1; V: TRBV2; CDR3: CAGHRTGDYGYTF; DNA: TGTGCCGGACATCGGACAGGGGACTATGGCTACACCTTC
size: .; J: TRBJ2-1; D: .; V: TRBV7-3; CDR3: CASSLFPRGNSYNEQFF; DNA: TGTGCCAGCAGCTTATTCCCTCGGGGGAATTCCTACAATGAGCAGTTCTTC